The rows below give T cell receptor beta chains drawn from one sample of a study of beta chain features in type 1 diabetes. Libraries were prepared by immunoSEQ multiplex PCR; TCRdb keeps only in-frame clonotypes and omits some of them. Among about 740,000 clones listed, 13% were seen once. Material for sequencing was naive CD4+ T cells from blood. These receptor sequences come from a man aged 18-30 years with type 1 diabetes. CDR3s include the opening cysteine and the closing phenylalanine or tryptophan. The D gene is left open where the match is weak. Clone sizes are given selectively: once, few, many, or a class where the clone is expanded.

J,D,V,size,DNA,CDR3
TRBJ2-3,TRBD2,TRBV5-1,.,TGCGCCAGCAGCTTGGAAACCCTAGCGGGGGGTGATACGCAGTATTTT,CASSLETLAGGDTQYF
TRBJ1-1,TRBD1,TRBV2,.,TGTGCCAGCAGTGAAAAGGGGGCAGGTAACACTGAAGCTTTCTTT,CASSEKGAGNTEAFF
TRBJ1-2,TRBD1,TRBV4-1,few,TGCGCCAGCAGCCAGGCAAGGGACAGTCGGCTTGACTATGGCTACACCTTC,CASSQARDSRLDYGYTF
TRBJ2-7,TRBD2,TRBV28,.,TGTGCCAGTTCCGGGGGGGGCGCGAGCTCCTACGAGCAGTACTTC,CASSGGGASSYEQYF
TRBJ1-4,TRBD1,TRBV5-1,.,TGCGCCAGCAGCCCCTGGACAGGGGAACATGAAAAACTGTTTTTT,CASSPWTGEHEKLFF
TRBJ1-3,.,TRBV27,.,TGTGCCAGCAGTCCCCGGGCTGGCACTGGAAACACCATATATTTT,CASSPRAGTGNTIYF
TRBJ2-4,.,TRBV5-4,few,TGTGCCAGCAGCTTGGGCTTGGCGGGGACTGAGAACATTCAGTACTTC,CASSLGLAGTENIQYF
TRBJ1-5,.,TRBV30,.,TGTGCCTGGAGTGTATGGAGCGGCAATCAGCCCCAGCATTTT,CAWSVWSGNQPQHF
TRBJ2-2,TRBD2,TRBV10-3,few,TGTGCCATCAACACAGCGGGGGGCCTGAACACCGGGGAGCTGTTTTTT,CAINTAGGLNTGELFF
TRBJ2-7,.,TRBV14,many,TGTGCCAGCAGCCAACAGGGCGAGCAGTACTTC,CASSQQGEQYF
TRBJ2-3,TRBD1,TRBV5-1,.,TGCGCCAGCAGCTTTCTACCTCGACAGGGGTTTAGCGCAGATACGCAGTATTTT,CASSFLPRQGFSADTQYF